This T cell receptor beta chain was sequenced in a study of blood T cell repertoires in COVID-19. Study-wide context: Samples of COVID-19 (acute and convalescent) were obtained from the United States, Italy and Spain. PBMCs, B-cell-depleted T cells, or T cells were the source of the cDNA or gDNA that made up the material.

Patients in Seattle were enrolled during active infection, then followed longitudinally. Profiled with immunoSEQ multiplex PCR; TCRdb holds only in-frame clones, not every one. In the table there are around 150,000 clones, more than 85% of which are singletons. The V end lost 2 bases, the J end lost 6 bases, and 17 bases lay between the germline ends. CDR1 is SNHLY and CDR2 is FYNNEI in the germline V gene. The CDR3 totals 15 residues. Material: peripheral blood. The clonotype comes from a woman aged 55-69 years with COVID-19, enrolled during active disease. This chain joins TRBV2 and TRBJ2-7; D perhaps matches TRBD1 (6 bases). This CDR3 is CASSEKVGSGVEQYF. CDR3 nucleotide sequence: TGTGCCAGCAGTGAAAAAGTTGGGTCAGGGGTCGAGCAGTACTTC.